This T cell receptor beta chain was sequenced in a study of PD-1 blockade in classical Hodgkin lymphoma. Following autologous stem cell transplantation, relapse occurred in every patient, and exposure to brentuximab vedotin varied. Complete response, partial response or progressive disease was recorded as best response. Study results and caveats: Complete responders had baseline diversity similar to newly diagnosed patients. Newly diagnosed patients were reported to start with lower TCR diversity than healthy donors.

About this clone itself: As yet, its antigen is unknown.

Here immunoSEQ multiplex PCR was the method, and the copy in TCRdb shows in-frame clones only, minus some. This sample yields over 25,000 clones, of which 78% are seen a single time; 30% to 40% belongs to the top ten. Trimming took off 1 base at V and 10 bases at J, with 18 bases between the two ends. This CDR3 spans 15 amino acids. Germline assignment: CDR1 SNHLY and CDR2 FYNNEI. This rearrangement joins TRBV2 to TRBJ2-3; D gene uncertain. This specimen consisted of peripheral blood mononuclear cells (PBMCs), obtained before the second cycle of nivolumab. This sequence originates from a human donor with classical Hodgkin lymphoma. The CDR3 bases are TGTGCCAGCAGTGAAGGAGCCTCGTTCTCCGGCGCGCAGTATTTT. Its translation: CASSEGASFSGAQYF.